A single sample is the source of the 24 T cell receptor beta chains below, sequenced in a study of blood T cell repertoires in COVID-19. Clones were read by immunoSEQ multiplex PCR, and TCRdb kept only the in-frame ones, dropping some. Of 200,000 or so clones listed, 70% to 90% are singletons. The sequenced sample was peripheral blood. The origin of the receptors is a man aged 55 to 70 with COVID-19, enrolled during active disease.

The gene calls are TRBV27 and TRBJ2-5; 8 bases are shared with TRBD1. The CDR3 is made up of 15 amino acids. J was trimmed by 2 bases and V by 5 bases; bases with no gene match: 7. Germline V lookup: CDR1 MNHEY, CDR2 SMNVEV (reference sequence). In DNA form, the CDR3 reads TGTGCCAGCAGTCGACAGGGGTGGAGGCAAGAGACCCAGTACTTC. Protein sequence: CASSRQGWRQETQYF.

V usage is TRBV3-1 (or the pseudogene TRBV3-2) and J usage is TRBJ2-1; the match to TRBD2 covers 12 bases. This CDR3 has 16 amino acids. Germline CDR1 LGHDT, CDR2 YNNKEL (reference sequence). V lost 4 bases and J lost 4; bases outside the gene matches: 5. The CDR3 reads CASSRPSGRAYNEQFF. As DNA, the CDR3 is TGTGCCAGCAGCCGCCCTAGCGGGAGGGCATACAATGAGCAGTTCTTC.

The chain joins TRBV4-2 to TRBJ1-2; perhaps TRBD1 as D (6 bases). Germline assignment: CDR1 LGHNA and CDR2 YNFKEQ. V was shortened by 4 bases and J by 8 bases, with 20 bases between the two germline ends. CDR3 length: 15 amino acids. CDR3 sequence: CASSPREGGFEGYTF. The CDR3, as DNA: TGTGCCAGCAGCCCTAGAGAGGGGGGGTTCGAGGGCTACACCTTC.

The V gene is TRBV18, the J gene TRBJ1-1; the D gene is possibly TRBD1 (6 bases). There are 13 residues in the CDR3. Germline V gene lookup returns CDR1 KGHSH and CDR2 LQKENI. Deletions cut 4 bases from V and 3 bases from J, with 9 bases between. CDR3 DNA sequence: TGTGCCAGCTCACGGACAGAGTACACTGAAGCTTTCTTT. Its translation: CASSRTEYTEAFF.

This clone was seen just once. The rearrangement links TRBV6-6 to TRBJ1-6, with 12 bases matching TRBD1. The CDR3 covers 15 residues. Germline CDR1 and CDR2: MNHNY and SVGAGI (reference sequence). J lost 5 bases, V lost 5 bases, and 1 base had no gene match. The CDR3 DNA reads TGTGCCAGCAGTGGGACAGGGGGCGATAATTCACCCCTCCACTTT. Encoded protein: CASSGTGGDNSPLHF.

The chain links TRBV2 to TRBJ1-4; weak D call: TRBD1 (6 bases). Germline V gene lookup returns CDR1 SNHLY and CDR2 FYNNEI. V lost 3 bases and J 8 bases, leaving 19 bases between the germline ends. CDR3 length equals 16 residues. CDR3 nucleotides: TGTGCCAGCAGTGACTTACGACAGGCTAGAGGAGAAAAACTGTTTTTT. This gives the protein CASSDLRQARGEKLFF. Variable domain in full (rest from reference TRBV2 and TRBJ1-4): EPEVTQTPSHQVTQMGQEVILRCVPISNHLYFYWYRQILGQKVEFLVSFYNNEISEKSEIFDDQFSVERPDGSNFTLKIRSTKLEDSAMYFCASSDLRQARGEKLFFGSGTQLSVL.

The genes are TRBV11-3 and TRBJ2-5, with 7 bases lining up with TRBD1. The CDR3 loop spans 16 amino acids. V shed 5 bases, J shed 2 bases, and the junction held 11 bases outside the gene matches. Germline V gene data show CDR1 as SGHNT and CDR2 as YENEEA. The CDR3 DNA reads TGTGCCAGCAGCCGGCTCCGGGACAGCGGTCAAGAGACCCAGTACTTC. Residues: CASSRLRDSGQETQYF. Complete variable domain (other parts from reference TRBV11-3 and TRBJ2-5): EAGVVQSPRYKIIEKKQPVAFWCNPISGHNTLYWYLQNLGQGPELLIRYENEEAVDDSQLPKDRFSAERLKGVDSTLKIQPAELGDSAVYLCASSRLRDSGQETQYFGPGTRLLVL.

This clone was seen once. V usage is TRBV2 and J usage is TRBJ1-1; D unresolved. This CDR3 is 13 amino acids long. Germline loops: CDR1 SNHLY, CDR2 FYNNEI. The V end lost 3 bases, the J end lost 3 bases, and 8 bases lay between the germline ends. CDR3 in DNA: TGTGCCAGCAGTGAGGCCGGGGACACTGAAGCTTTCTTT. Its translation is CASSEAGDTEAFF.

The chain is built from TRBV5-1 and TRBJ2-3; maybe TRBD1 (6 bases). The CDR3 sequence is 15 residues long. Germline V lookup: CDR1 SGHRS, CDR2 YFSETQ. V was clipped by 1 base and J by 6 bases, with 15 bases between them. The CDR3 loop reads CASSLSSRGSDTQYF. The CDR3 region has the DNA TGCGCCAGCAGCTTGAGTTCAAGGGGGTCGGATACGCAGTATTTT. Full variable domain (remainder filled in from reference TRBV5-1 and TRBJ2-3): KAGVTQTPRYLIKTRGQQVTLSCSPISGHRSVSWYQQTPGQGLQFLFEYFSETQRNKGNFPGRFSGRQFSNSRSEMNVSTLELGDSALYLCASSLSSRGSDTQYFGPGTRLTVL.

The genes are TRBV18 and TRBJ1-5; D not resolved. The V gene lost 3 bases and the J gene lost 1 base, with 4 bases spanning the gap. This CDR3 is built from 13 residues. Germline values: CDR1 KGHSH, CDR2 LQKENI. This CDR3 reads CASSPKSNQPQHF. The CDR3 coding sequence is TGTGCCAGCTCACCTAAAAGCAATCAGCCCCAGCATTTT.

This clone was detected once. J is TRBJ1-3 and V is TRBV5-1; unclear D gene. Germline assignment: CDR1 SGHRS and CDR2 YFSETQ. This CDR3 has 15 residues. The V and J ends lost 2 bases and 1 base respectively, with 10 bases between them. CDR3 amino acids: CASSLPRASGNTIYF. CDR3 nucleotides: TGCGCCAGCAGCTTACCAAGAGCGTCTGGAAACACCATATATTTT.

This chain connects TRBV5-6 to TRBJ2-7; 8 bases are a match to TRBD1. V was clipped by 2 bases and J by 4 bases; unmatched bases: 5. The CDR3 has 14 residues. CDR1 is SGHDT, CDR2 YYEEEE, per germline. The CDR3 here is CASSFRQGPYEQYF. DNA for the CDR3: TGTGCCAGCAGCTTTCGACAGGGGCCATACGAGCAGTACTTC. Full variable domain (missing parts from reference TRBV5-6 and TRBJ2-7): DAGVTQSPTHLIKTRGQQVTLRCSPKSGHDTVSWYQQALGQGPQFIFQYYEEEERQRGNFPDRFSGHQFPNYSSELNVNALLLGDSALYLCASSFRQGPYEQYFGPGTRLTVT.

The rearrangement links TRBV30 to TRBJ2-7; 7 bases match TRBD1. With V trimmed by 1 base and J by 0 bases, 3 bases remained unmatched. The CDR3 has 14 amino acids. Germline V CDR1 and CDR2: GTSNPN, SVGIG (reference sequence). The CDR3 is CAWSASGGSYEQYF. CDR3 nucleotide sequence: TGTGCCTGGAGTGCGTCAGGGGGCTCCTACGAGCAGTACTTC.

The V gene is TRBV20-1, the J gene TRBJ1-5; no clear D gene. V was shortened by 3 bases and J by 11 bases, with 8 bases between the two germline ends. Germline V gene sequence: CDR1 DFQATT, CDR2 SNEGSKA (reference sequence). CDR3 length: 10 residues. CDR3 nucleotide sequence: TGCAGTGCTAGCCGTATGTCCCAGCATTTT. Translated, it gives CSASRMSQHF.

This clone appeared once. This sequence joins TRBV12-1 and TRBJ2-2; TRBD2, the table's D call, was not compared with the DNA. TRBV12-1 is marked as a pseudogene. CDR3 length: 21 amino acids. In nucleotides, the CDR3 is TGTGCCAGCAGTTTACGCCCAAAGCTAGCGGGAGGGAATTTGTACGGCGGGGAGCTGTTTTTT. Translating it yields CASSLRPKLAGGNLYGGELFF.

The chain combines TRBV19 with TRBJ1-4; tentative D call: TRBD1 (6 bases). The germline gives CDR1 LNHDA, CDR2 SQIVND (reference sequence). This CDR3 is 14 amino acids long. Trimming cost V 3 bases and J 4 bases, with 9 bases left between them. The DNA of the CDR3 is TGTGCCAGTAGTATTCAGGGGAGTAATGAAAAACTGTTTTTT. Protein product: CASSIQGSNEKLFF.

The chain has TRBV18 and TRBJ2-1; 11 bases map to TRBD1. Germline V CDR1 and CDR2: KGHSH, LQKENI. Trimming at V came to 1 base and at J to 8 bases, leaving 7 bases not matched to a gene. This CDR3 is 16 amino acids long. In DNA form, the CDR3 reads TGTGCCAGCTCACCACGCGCGGACAGGGGGCGTTATGAGCAGTTCTTC. This gives the protein CASSPRADRGRYEQFF.

The genes are TRBV28 and TRBJ1-1, with unresolved D. The germline gives CDR1 MDHEN, CDR2 SYDVKM. The CDR3 sequence is 13 residues long. V was shortened by 2 bases and J by 4 bases, with 8 bases between the two germline ends. This CDR3 is CASSLHGGTEAFF. The CDR3 bases are TGTGCCAGCAGTTTACACGGTGGCACTGAAGCTTTCTTT.

This clone was counted a few times. This rearrangement joins TRBV6-5 to TRBJ1-3, with 9 nucleotides matching TRBD1. This CDR3 has 16 amino acids. In germline, CDR1 is MNHEY, CDR2 SVGAGI. After removal of 2 bases from V and 3 bases from J, the junction contained 5 bases not matched to a gene. CDR3 nucleotide sequence: TGTGCCAGCAGTTACGGGGGACAGGGATATGGAAACACCATATATTTT. Protein sequence: CASSYGGQGYGNTIYF.

The chain is built from TRBV3-1 (or the pseudogene TRBV3-2) and TRBJ1-4; D is possibly TRBD1 (5 bases). The CDR3 is 15 amino acids. V lost 4 bases to trimming and J lost 13 bases, with 22 bases between them. The V gene's germline CDR1 is LGHDT and CDR2 YNNKEL (reference sequence). In DNA form, the CDR3 reads TGTGCCAGCAGCCTGGGACTGGGGTCTTTGTCTGGACTGTTTTTT. Its protein is CASSLGLGSLSGLFF.

V usage is TRBV9 and J usage is TRBJ1-5, with D perhaps TRBD1 (6 bases). The CDR3 has 14 residues. The V gene lost 0 bases and the J gene lost 6 bases, with 10 bases spanning the gap. Germline V lookup: CDR1 SGDLS, CDR2 YYNGEE. The CDR3 region is CASSVGTVSQPQHF. CDR3 in DNA: TGTGCCAGCAGCGTAGGGACAGTTTCTCAGCCCCAGCATTTT.

This chain links TRBV27 with TRBJ2-2; D may be TRBD1 (6 bases). This CDR3 is built from 15 residues. The germline V and J ends were trimmed by 3 bases and 4 bases, with 12 bases remaining between them. Per the germline V gene, CDR1 is MNHEY and CDR2 is SMNVEV (reference sequence). The CDR3 protein is CASSFSGVSTGELFF. CDR3 sequence (DNA): TGTGCCAGCAGTTTCTCAGGGGTGAGCACCGGGGAGCTGTTTTTT.

This clone was picked up a small number of times. Additional DNA sequences in this sample encode the identical CDR3. J is TRBJ2-7 and V is TRBV5-1; 8 bases are shared with TRBD1. This CDR3 contains 15 residues. V lost 4 bases and J lost 4; bases outside the gene matches: 10. Germline loops: CDR1 SGHRS, CDR2 YFSETQ. CDR3 in DNA: TGCGCCAGCAGCCGGGATCGACAGGGGACGTACGAGCAGTACTTC. Its protein is CASSRDRQGTYEQYF.

This clone occurred once. The chain uses TRBV2 and TRBJ2-1, with D perhaps TRBD2 (6 bases). The CDR3 runs to 13 residues. V was shortened by 8 bases and J by 2 bases, with 10 bases between the two germline ends. The germline CDR1 and CDR2 sequences are SNHLY and FYNNEI. CDR3 nucleotides: TGTGCCAGCCTTGCGGGACCCTACAATGAGCAGTTCTTC. Protein sequence: CASLAGPYNEQFF.